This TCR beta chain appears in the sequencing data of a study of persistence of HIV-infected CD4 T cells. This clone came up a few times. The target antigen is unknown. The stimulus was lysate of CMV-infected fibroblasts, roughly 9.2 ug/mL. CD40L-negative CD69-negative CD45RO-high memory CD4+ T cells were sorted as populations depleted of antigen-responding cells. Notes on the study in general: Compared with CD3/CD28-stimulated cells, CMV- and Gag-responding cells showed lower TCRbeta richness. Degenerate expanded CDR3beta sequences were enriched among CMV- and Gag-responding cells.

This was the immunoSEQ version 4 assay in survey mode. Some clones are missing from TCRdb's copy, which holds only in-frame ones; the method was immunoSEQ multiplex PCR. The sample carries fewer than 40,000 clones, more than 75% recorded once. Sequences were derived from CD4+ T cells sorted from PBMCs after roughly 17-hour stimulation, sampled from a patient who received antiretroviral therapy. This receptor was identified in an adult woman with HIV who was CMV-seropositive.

As DNA, the CDR3 is TGTGCCAGCAGCCCTCCCGGGACCGGATATGGCTACACCTTC. Residues: CASSPPGTGYGYTF. The J gene is TRBJ1-2, the V gene TRBV7-3; D may be TRBD1 (5 bases). Trimming pared 5 bases from V and 5 bases from J, leaving 15 bases between. The germline V gene encodes CDR1 SGHTA and CDR2 FQGTGA. The CDR3 has 14 amino acids.